The 18 T cell receptor beta chains below all came from one sample that was sequenced in a study of T-cell memory formation after mild COVID-19. MiXCR, run by TCRdb on the 5' RACE reads, gives a single entry per CDR3 protein. Of 350,000 to 450,000 distinct CDR3 sequences in the sample, around 27% were seen once. The specimen was PBMCs or a T cell subset sorted from them (not recorded which). Receptors were obtained from an adult woman who had mild COVID-19 (a few samples of this study predate the infection). Cell type and time point are not known.

The V and J genes are TRBV5-4 and TRBJ1-1, with 7 bases that match TRBD1. V trimming: 4 bases; J trimming: 0 bases; junction bases outside the gene matches: 3. This CDR3 has 14 residues. In germline, CDR1 is SGHNT, CDR2 YYREEE (reference sequence). The CDR3 loop reads CASSQGELNTEAFF. CDR3 coding DNA: TGTGCCAGCAGCCAGGGGGAACTGAACACTGAAGCTTTCTTT.

This clonotype has only a few counts. Here the CDR3 DNA reads TGTGCCAGCAGTTACTCGATCGGGACTAGTGTGGATACGCAGTATTTT. Its protein product is CASSYSIGTSVDTQYF. The chain carries TRBV6-2 or TRBV6-3 and TRBJ2-3, with 8 bases fitting TRBD2. The ends lost 0 bases at V and 6 bases at J; junction bases unmatched: 8. This CDR3 comprises 16 residues. Germline assignment: CDR1 MNHEY and CDR2 SVGEGT.

This clonotype was counted a few times. J is TRBJ2-1 and V is TRBV27; 12 nucleotides align to TRBD2. Germline V CDR1 and CDR2: MNHEY, SMNVEV (reference sequence). The CDR3 loop spans 18 amino acids. With 4 bases clipped from V and 7 bases from J, the junction kept 14 bases outside the gene matches. CDR3: CASSSRGASGRASNEQFF. CDR3 in DNA: TGTGCCAGCAGTTCCCGTGGGGCTAGCGGGAGGGCCTCAAATGAGCAGTTCTTC.

The chain links TRBV6-4 to TRBJ2-1; D call uncertain. This CDR3 has 14 amino acids. V shed 4 bases and J shed 2 bases, with 9 bases lying between them. CDR1 MRHNA and CDR2 SNTAGT come from the germline V gene. The CDR3 DNA reads as TGTGCCAGCAGTGTAGGCGGTCCCTACAATGAGCAGTTCTTC. Translated, it gives CASSVGGPYNEQFF.

The V and J genes are TRBV4-1 and TRBJ2-3, with TRBD2 matching 8 bases. Germline loops: CDR1 MGHRA, CDR2 YSYEKL. J gave up 2 bases and V 1 base, and 8 bases lay outside the gene matches. CDR3 length equals 17 residues. CDR3 nucleotide sequence: TGCGCCAGCAGCCAAGTAGAGGCGGGAGGACCCACAGATACGCAGTATTTT. It codes for CASSQVEAGGPTDTQYF.

The chain joins TRBV4-2 to TRBJ2-7; 7 bases are a match to TRBD2. V shed 1 base, J shed 2 bases, and the junction held 5 bases outside the gene matches. Germline V lookup: CDR1 LGHNA, CDR2 YNFKEQ. The CDR3 consists of 15 residues. CDR3 coding DNA: TGTGCCAGCAGCCAAGTGGCGGGGGAAACCTACGAGCAGTACTTC. Protein: CASSQVAGETYEQYF.

The genes are TRBV2 and TRBJ2-1; the D is unclear. V was cut by 0 bases and J by 3 bases, with 9 bases left in between. CDR3 length: 15 residues. The germline V gene has CDR1 SNHLY and CDR2 FYNNEI. This CDR3 is CASSEAGRNYNEQFF. The CDR3 DNA reads TGTGCCAGCAGTGAAGCCGGCAGAAACTACAATGAGCAGTTCTTC. Full variable domain (remainder filled in from reference TRBV2 and TRBJ2-1): EPEVTQTPSHQVTQMGQEVILRCVPISNHLYFYWYRQILGQKVEFLVSFYNNEISEKSEIFDDQFSVERPDGSNFTLKIRSTKLEDSAMYFCASSEAGRNYNEQFFGPGTRLTVL.

The rearrangement joins TRBV3-1 to TRBJ2-7; D possibly corresponds to TRBD1 (5 bases). This CDR3 has 12 amino acids. V lost 0 bases, J lost 12 bases, and 12 bases lay in between. Germline V lookup: CDR1 LGHDT, CDR2 YNNKEL (reference sequence). The CDR3 DNA reads TGTGCCAGCAGCCAAGATTTTCAGGGCTGGTACTTC. This translates into CASSQDFQGWYF.

This clonotype was counted only a few times. The V call is TRBV7-9, the J call TRBJ1-2; perhaps TRBD1 as D (6 bases). The CDR3 has 13 amino acids. V gave up 5 bases and J gave up 8 bases, with 15 bases separating them. Germline V gene sequence: CDR1 SEHNR, CDR2 FQNEAQ (reference sequence). CDR3: CASSPAGAQGYTF. The CDR3, as DNA: TGTGCCAGCAGCCCAGCAGGGGCGCAGGGCTACACCTTC.

The chain has TRBV9 and TRBJ2-7, with a weak D call TRBD1 (6 bases). The CDR3 consists of 15 residues. V lost 3 bases and J lost 4, with 17 bases in between. Germline V gene lookup returns CDR1 SGDLS and CDR2 YYNGEE. CDR3 nucleotides: TGTGCCAGCAGCGCCACAGGGAACCCGGAATACGAGCAGTACTTC. Translating it yields CASSATGNPEYEQYF.

The chain links TRBV27 to TRBJ2-5; a weak D match, TRBD1 (5 bases). Trimming pared 2 bases from V and 4 bases from J, leaving 17 bases between. Germline V gene lookup returns CDR1 MNHEY and CDR2 SMNVEV (reference sequence). This CDR3 is built from 16 residues. Here the CDR3 reads CASSLMGLGIPETQYF. The CDR3 nucleotides are TGTGCCAGCAGTTTAATGGGGCTAGGGATCCCAGAGACCCAGTACTTC.

This clonotype was seen a few times. The V and J genes are TRBV7-9 and TRBJ2-5, with D tentatively TRBD2 (7 bases). CDR1 and CDR2 (germline): SEHNR, FQNEAQ (reference sequence). The CDR3 length is 14 residues. Trimming took off 0 bases at V and 5 bases at J, with 10 bases between the two ends. CDR3 in DNA: TGTGCCAGCAGCTTAGCGGGGGGGCTGGAGACCCAGTACTTC. Amino acids: CASSLAGGLETQYF.

In this sample, this clonotype turned up many times. This rearrangement joins TRBV11-2 to TRBJ2-2, with a weak D call TRBD2 (6 bases). The V gene's germline CDR1 is SGHAT and CDR2 FQNNGV. V gave up 7 bases and J gave up 0 bases, with 15 bases separating them. The CDR3 is 16 amino acids. In DNA, the CDR3 is TGTGCCAGCACGCTCGGGCTAGCGTCGAACACCGGGGAGCTGTTTTTT. Translated: CASTLGLASNTGELFF.

This clonotype was counted between two and nine times. The genes are TRBV7-8 and TRBJ2-5, with TRBD2 as a possible D gene (5 bases). The germline V gene encodes CDR1 SGHVS and CDR2 FQNEAQ. Trimming cost V 3 bases and J 6 bases, with 23 bases left between them. This CDR3 contains 17 residues. The chain's CDR3 is CASSFLMDWKNKKTQYF. CDR3 nucleotides: TGTGCCAGCAGCTTTCTTATGGACTGGAAAAACAAGAAGACCCAGTACTTC.

This chain links TRBV11-2 with TRBJ2-3; D might be TRBD2 (5 bases). V was trimmed by 3 bases and J by 2 bases, leaving 9 bases between them. This CDR3 has 14 residues. Germline V gene sequence: CDR1 SGHAT, CDR2 FQNNGV. In DNA, the CDR3 is TGTGCCAGCAGCTTGTCTAGCTTCACAGATACGCAGTATTTT. Protein product: CASSLSSFTDTQYF.

This clonotype was counted only a few times. The chain uses TRBV7-9 and TRBJ2-5, with TRBD1 identical over 10 bases. There are 14 residues in the CDR3. Per the germline V gene, CDR1 is SEHNR and CDR2 is FQNEAQ (reference sequence). V was clipped by 5 bases and J by 5 bases; unmatched bases: 5. DNA of the CDR3: TGTGCCAGCAGCCCCGGGACAGGGGTCGAGACCCAGTACTTC. Translation: CASSPGTGVETQYF.

This clonotype has just a few counts. V and J are TRBV5-1 and TRBJ2-3; unclear D gene. The V end was cut by 4 bases, the J end by 2 bases, with 17 bases between. The CDR3 consists of 16 residues. Per the germline V gene, CDR1 is SGHRS and CDR2 is YFSETQ. CDR3 protein: CASSPGRGFDTDTQYF. For the CDR3, the DNA is TGCGCCAGCAGCCCCGGACGTGGCTTCGACACAGATACGCAGTATTTT.

This clonotype was found a few times. CDR3 region: CASSRTATNTGELFF. DNA for the CDR3: TGTGCCAGCAGCAGAACAGCCACGAACACCGGGGAGCTGTTTTTT. The rearrangement joins TRBV3-1 to TRBJ2-2, with unresolved D. The CDR3 extends over 15 amino acids. V was cut by 5 bases and J by 0 bases, with 10 bases left in between. Germline CDR1 and CDR2: LGHDT and YNNKEL (reference sequence).